This T cell receptor (beta chain) was sequenced during a study of T-cell reconstitution after alpha-beta-depleted transplantation in children. Researchers prepared the TCRbeta library using unique molecular identifiers, the study reports. TCRdb used MiXCR to reprocess the PCR reads, holding one entry per CDR3 protein. The data show 500,000 to 600,000 distinct CDR3 sequences, 18% seen once. The germline V gene encodes CDR1 DFQATT and CDR2 SNEGSKA (reference sequence). The CDR3 contains 13 residues. V lost 6 bases and J lost 0, with 12 bases in between. This clonotype was detected a few times. The TCR sequence derives from a human donor who donated a stem cell graft to a child with acute lymphoblastic leukemia. The input for sequencing was PBMCs from the stem cell graft donor, taken from the stem cell graft. The rearrangement joins TRBV20-1 to TRBJ2-7; tentatively, D is TRBD2 (6 bases). DNA of the CDR3: TGCAGTGCCAGACTAGTCTCCTCCTACGAGCAGTACTTC. Amino acids: CSARLVSSYEQYF.